These T cell receptor beta chains were read from a single sample in a study of T cells after yellow fever vaccination. TCRdb reprocessed the 5' RACE reads via MiXCR and lists one record per CDR3 protein. Here the sample spans about 350,000 distinct CDR3 sequences, around 8.1% being singletons. Sequencing was performed on PBMCs, taken approximately 40 days after the first yellow fever vaccination. The receptor source for this set is a man aged 18 to 35 who received the YFV17D yellow fever vaccine. CDR3s include the opening cysteine and the closing phenylalanine or tryptophan. The D gene is left open where the match is weak. Some rows have no size entry. The others give once, few or many, or a class for an expanded clone.

D gene: TRBD1; V gene: TRBV5-1; J gene: TRBJ2-3; clone size: many; CDR3 protein: CASSLDRGWEDTQYF; CDR3 DNA: TGCGCCAGCAGCTTGGACAGGGGGTGGGAAGATACGCAGTATTTT
D gene: .; V gene: TRBV20-1; J gene: TRBJ1-2; clone size: .; CDR3 protein: CSARPPDSYGYTF; CDR3 DNA: TGCAGTGCGAGACCCCCAGATTCCTATGGCTACACCTTC
D gene: .; V gene: TRBV9; J gene: TRBJ2-1; clone size: few; CDR3 protein: CASSDMGRGVGNEQFF; CDR3 DNA: TGTGCCAGCAGCGACATGGGGCGGGGTGTAGGAAATGAGCAGTTCTTC
D gene: .; V gene: TRBV19; J gene: TRBJ1-6; clone size: .; CDR3 protein: CASSITANSPLHF; CDR3 DNA: TGTGCCAGTAGCATCACAGCTAATTCACCCCTCCACTTT
D gene: .; V gene: TRBV28; J gene: TRBJ1-4; clone size: .; CDR3 protein: CASSRARGRRNEKLFF; CDR3 DNA: TGTGCCAGCAGTAGAGCGCGGGGACGGAGGAATGAAAAACTGTTTTTT
D gene: .; V gene: TRBV5-1; J gene: TRBJ2-1; clone size: few; CDR3 protein: CASSPTLVRGLTYNEQFF; CDR3 DNA: TGCGCCAGCAGCCCTACCCTGGTGCGGGGCCTTACTTACAATGAGCAGTTCTTC
D gene: TRBD1; V gene: TRBV7-9; J gene: TRBJ2-1; clone size: many; CDR3 protein: CASSFVRTGETNEQFF; CDR3 DNA: TGTGCCAGCAGCTTCGTTAGGACAGGGGAGACCAATGAGCAGTTCTTC
D gene: .; V gene: TRBV5-5; J gene: TRBJ1-1; clone size: few; CDR3 protein: CASSLASTADEAFF; CDR3 DNA: TGTGCCAGCAGCTTGGCCTCAACAGCCGATGAAGCTTTCTTT
D gene: TRBD1; V gene: TRBV4-3; J gene: TRBJ2-3; clone size: .; CDR3 protein: CASSQDRVGQGITDTQYF; CDR3 DNA: TGCGCCAGCAGCCAAGATAGGGTGGGACAGGGGATAACAGATACGCAGTATTTT
D gene: TRBD1; V gene: TRBV7-2; J gene: TRBJ2-5; clone size: .; CDR3 protein: CASSPEPTGAETQYF; CDR3 DNA: TGTGCCAGCAGCCCCGAACCCACAGGGGCAGAGACCCAGTACTTC
D gene: .; V gene: TRBV4-3; J gene: TRBJ2-5; clone size: .; CDR3 protein: CASSQALSGPQETQYF; CDR3 DNA: TGCGCCAGCAGCCAGGCTCTGAGCGGGCCTCAAGAGACCCAGTACTTC
D gene: .; V gene: TRBV5-6; J gene: TRBJ1-2; clone size: .; CDR3 protein: CASSFTDRFIYGYTF; CDR3 DNA: TGTGCCAGCAGCTTCACCGACAGATTCATCTATGGCTACACCTTC
D gene: TRBD1; V gene: TRBV7-2; J gene: TRBJ1-6; clone size: many; CDR3 protein: CASSLDRGYSPLHF; CDR3 DNA: TGTGCCAGCAGCTTAGACAGGGGGTATTCACCCCTCCACTTT
D gene: .; V gene: TRBV7-9; J gene: TRBJ2-5; clone size: few; CDR3 protein: CASSLAAGAQAETQYF; CDR3 DNA: TGTGCCAGCAGCTTAGCCGCGGGGGCGCAGGCAGAGACCCAGTACTTC
D gene: .; V gene: TRBV7-2; J gene: TRBJ2-3; clone size: few; CDR3 protein: CASSLGGGGLMQYF; CDR3 DNA: TGTGCCAGCAGCTTAGGAGGGGGGGGCCTCATGCAGTATTTT
D gene: .; V gene: TRBV5-4; J gene: TRBJ2-5; clone size: .; CDR3 protein: CASRPPGTAGETQYF; CDR3 DNA: TGTGCCAGCAGACCGCCGGGAACCGCGGGGGAGACCCAGTACTTC
D gene: TRBD1; V gene: TRBV4-2; J gene: TRBJ2-7; clone size: few; CDR3 protein: CASSQERTGQREQYF; CDR3 DNA: TGTGCCAGCAGCCAAGAGAGGACAGGACAGAGGGAGCAGTACTTC
D gene: .; V gene: TRBV7-9; J gene: TRBJ2-5; clone size: few; CDR3 protein: CASSLSLAMYQETQYF; CDR3 DNA: TGTGCCAGCAGCTTATCTCTAGCGATGTACCAAGAGACCCAGTACTTC
D gene: .; V gene: TRBV6-5; J gene: TRBJ2-7; clone size: few; CDR3 protein: CASSYSPASSYEQYF; CDR3 DNA: TGTGCCAGCAGTTACTCTCCGGCTAGCTCCTACGAGCAGTACTTC
D gene: TRBD1; V gene: TRBV2; J gene: TRBJ1-6; clone size: few; CDR3 protein: CASSGQGNYNSPLHF; CDR3 DNA: TGTGCCAGCAGCGGACAGGGAAACTATAATTCACCCCTCCACTTT
D gene: TRBD1; V gene: TRBV24-1; J gene: TRBJ1-5; clone size: few; CDR3 protein: CATSDLTGGEQHF; CDR3 DNA: TGTGCCACCAGTGATTTGACAGGGGGCGAACAGCATTTT
D gene: .; V gene: TRBV7-2; J gene: TRBJ2-7; clone size: .; CDR3 protein: CASGEGTNSYEQYF; CDR3 DNA: TGTGCCAGCGGTGAGGGCACAAACTCCTACGAGCAGTACTTC
D gene: .; V gene: TRBV6-2/TRBV6-3; J gene: TRBJ2-7; clone size: .; CDR3 protein: CASSPSAWSKDEQYF; CDR3 DNA: TGTGCCAGCAGTCCCTCAGCTTGGAGTAAAGACGAGCAGTACTTC
D gene: .; V gene: TRBV4-3; J gene: TRBJ1-1; clone size: many; CDR3 protein: CASSQDRVGDIGTEAFF; CDR3 DNA: TGCGCCAGCAGCCAAGATAGGGTGGGGGATATAGGGACTGAAGCTTTCTTT
D gene: .; V gene: TRBV5-1; J gene: TRBJ2-1; clone size: many; CDR3 protein: CASKPLGGNDNEQFF; CDR3 DNA: TGCGCCAGCAAGCCCCTTGGTGGGAATGACAATGAGCAGTTCTTC
D gene: .; V gene: TRBV5-1; J gene: TRBJ2-1; clone size: .; CDR3 protein: CASSSPGSLGYNEQFF; CDR3 DNA: TGCGCCAGCAGCTCCCCGGGGTCTCTGGGTTACAATGAGCAGTTCTTC
D gene: .; V gene: TRBV9; J gene: TRBJ1-3; clone size: many; CDR3 protein: CASSGPGAGGNTIYF; CDR3 DNA: TGTGCCAGCAGCGGACCGGGAGCGGGGGGAAACACCATATATTTT
D gene: TRBD2; V gene: TRBV7-2; J gene: TRBJ2-1; clone size: few; CDR3 protein: CASSPTPTSGGGEQFF; CDR3 DNA: TGTGCCAGCAGCCCCACCCCCACTAGCGGGGGCGGAGAGCAGTTCTTC
D gene: .; V gene: TRBV12-3/TRBV12-4; J gene: TRBJ2-3; clone size: many; CDR3 protein: CASSPGTVTDTQYF; CDR3 DNA: TGTGCCAGCAGCCCCGGGACTGTCACAGATACGCAGTATTTT
D gene: TRBD2; V gene: TRBV4-3; J gene: TRBJ2-3; clone size: many; CDR3 protein: CASSQESGARTDTQYF; CDR3 DNA: TGCGCCAGCAGCCAAGAAAGCGGGGCCCGCACAGATACGCAGTATTTT
D gene: .; V gene: TRBV20-1; J gene: TRBJ2-2; clone size: few; CDR3 protein: CSASSPGGYTGELFF; CDR3 DNA: TGCAGTGCTAGTTCCCCAGGAGGTTACACCGGGGAGCTGTTTTTT
D gene: .; V gene: TRBV6-2/TRBV6-3; J gene: TRBJ2-5; clone size: few; CDR3 protein: CASSYSLLQETQYF; CDR3 DNA: TGTGCCAGCAGTTACTCGCTGCTCCAAGAGACCCAGTACTTC
D gene: .; V gene: TRBV10-3; J gene: TRBJ2-1; clone size: .; CDR3 protein: CAISARGDNEQFF; CDR3 DNA: TGTGCCATCAGTGCCCGGGGAGACAATGAGCAGTTCTTC
D gene: .; V gene: TRBV20-1; J gene: TRBJ2-1; clone size: .; CDR3 protein: CSASQGPYNEQFF; CDR3 DNA: TGCAGTGCTAGTCAGGGCCCCTACAATGAGCAGTTCTTC
D gene: TRBD1; V gene: TRBV5-6; J gene: TRBJ1-6; clone size: .; CDR3 protein: CASGDRGRIYTRYSPLHF; CDR3 DNA: TGTGCCAGCGGGGACAGGGGGCGCATCTATACGCGGTATTCACCCCTCCACTTT
D gene: TRBD2; V gene: TRBV7-3; J gene: TRBJ2-3; clone size: .; CDR3 protein: CASSRGGGGTTDTQYF; CDR3 DNA: TGTGCCAGCAGTCGTGGTGGCGGGGGGACCACAGATACGCAGTATTTT
D gene: TRBD1; V gene: TRBV20-1; J gene: TRBJ1-2; clone size: few; CDR3 protein: CSANAGTDYGYTF; CDR3 DNA: TGCAGTGCTAATGCGGGGACAGACTATGGCTACACCTTC
D gene: TRBD2; V gene: TRBV5-1; J gene: TRBJ2-1; clone size: few; CDR3 protein: CASRGLAGAYYNEQFF; CDR3 DNA: TGCGCCAGCCGCGGACTAGCGGGGGCTTACTACAATGAGCAGTTCTTC
D gene: TRBD1; V gene: TRBV5-1; J gene: TRBJ2-1; clone size: few; CDR3 protein: CASSWTGDNNEQFF; CDR3 DNA: TGCGCCAGCAGCTGGACAGGGGATAACAATGAGCAGTTCTTC
D gene: .; V gene: TRBV24-1; J gene: TRBJ2-2; clone size: few; CDR3 protein: CATSDSGTGHTGELFF; CDR3 DNA: TGTGCCACCAGTGACTCCGGGACCGGGCACACCGGGGAGCTGTTTTTT
D gene: .; V gene: TRBV7-2; J gene: TRBJ1-6; clone size: .; CDR3 protein: CASSNKGGTSSPLHF; CDR3 DNA: TGTGCCAGCAGTAACAAGGGGGGAACTAGTTCACCCCTCCACTTT
D gene: .; V gene: TRBV2; J gene: TRBJ1-6; clone size: .; CDR3 protein: CASSGRGAGNSPLHF; CDR3 DNA: TGTGCCAGCAGTGGGCGGGGCGCGGGAAATTCACCCCTCCACTTT
D gene: .; V gene: TRBV7-8; J gene: TRBJ1-1; clone size: many; CDR3 protein: CASGVNTEAFF; CDR3 DNA: TGTGCCAGCGGGGTGAACACTGAAGCTTTCTTT
D gene: .; V gene: TRBV20-1; J gene: TRBJ2-7; clone size: few; CDR3 protein: CSAKGWGGRGDEQYF; CDR3 DNA: TGCAGTGCTAAAGGATGGGGGGGCAGGGGAGACGAGCAGTACTTC
D gene: TRBD2; V gene: TRBV6-5; J gene: TRBJ2-1; clone size: few; CDR3 protein: CATRGPGGASALGLSSYNEQFF; CDR3 DNA: TGTGCCACCCGAGGCCCCGGGGGGGCCTCAGCGCTCGGATTAAGCTCCTACAATGAGCAGTTCTTC
D gene: .; V gene: TRBV15; J gene: TRBJ1-1; clone size: once; CDR3 protein: CATSRGSGGHTEAFF; CDR3 DNA: TGTGCCACCAGCAGAGGTTCCGGGGGCCACACTGAAGCTTTCTTT
D gene: .; V gene: TRBV11-3; J gene: TRBJ2-5; clone size: few; CDR3 protein: CASSPGQGRIETQYF; CDR3 DNA: TGTGCCAGCAGCCCTGGGCAGGGTAGAATTGAGACCCAGTACTTC
D gene: TRBD1; V gene: TRBV6-1; J gene: TRBJ2-3; clone size: .; CDR3 protein: CASSIFTGGRTDTQYF; CDR3 DNA: TGTGCCAGCAGTATTTTCACAGGGGGCAGGACAGATACGCAGTATTTT
D gene: TRBD1; V gene: TRBV20-1; J gene: TRBJ1-1; clone size: few; CDR3 protein: CSAGKGAYTEAFF; CDR3 DNA: TGCAGTGCTGGGAAGGGGGCTTACACTGAAGCTTTCTTT
D gene: TRBD2; V gene: TRBV6-2/TRBV6-3; J gene: TRBJ2-1; clone size: few; CDR3 protein: CASSYSGGQYNEQFF; CDR3 DNA: TGTGCCAGCAGTTATAGCGGGGGCCAATACAATGAGCAGTTCTTC
D gene: .; V gene: TRBV7-9; J gene: TRBJ1-2; clone size: .; CDR3 protein: CASSLALGFYGYTF; CDR3 DNA: TGTGCCAGCAGCTTAGCGCTTGGCTTCTATGGCTACACCTTC
D gene: .; V gene: TRBV29-1; J gene: TRBJ1-5; clone size: many; CDR3 protein: CSVEVRENQPQHF; CDR3 DNA: TGCAGCGTTGAGGTCAGGGAGAACCAGCCCCAGCATTTT
D gene: .; V gene: TRBV4-1; J gene: TRBJ2-3; clone size: .; CDR3 protein: CASSHNRRQYTDTQYF; CDR3 DNA: TGCGCCAGCAGCCATAACCGGCGCCAATACACAGATACGCAGTATTTT
D gene: .; V gene: TRBV25-1; J gene: TRBJ2-7; clone size: .; CDR3 protein: CASNDAYEQYF; CDR3 DNA: TGTGCCAGCAACGACGCCTACGAGCAGTACTTC
D gene: .; V gene: TRBV6-5; J gene: TRBJ1-3; clone size: few; CDR3 protein: CASSYRPGSSSGNTIYF; CDR3 DNA: TGTGCCAGCAGTTACAGGCCGGGTTCCAGCTCTGGAAACACCATATATTTT
D gene: .; V gene: TRBV6-1; J gene: TRBJ1-5; clone size: .; CDR3 protein: CASSDRTGYDNQPQHF; CDR3 DNA: TGTGCCAGCAGTGACCGAACAGGGTATGATAATCAGCCCCAGCATTTT
D gene: .; V gene: TRBV14; J gene: TRBJ1-6; clone size: few; CDR3 protein: CASSQGTDRPNSPLHF; CDR3 DNA: TGTGCCAGCAGCCAAGGGACTGACAGGCCTAATTCACCCCTCCACTTT